What follows describes a single TCR beta chain. No antigen is known for it. V was shortened by 7 bases and J by 1 base, with 18 bases between the two germline ends. In germline, CDR1 is DFQATT, CDR2 SNEGSKA (reference sequence). The CDR3 totals 15 residues. This specimen belongs to a study of CD8 T cells in ankylosing spondylitis. Making use of molecular barcodes, quantitative 5'-RACE generated TCR beta libraries. TCRdb redid the calling of the 5' RACE reads with MiXCR, one entry per CDR3 protein. The table shows hundreds of thousands of distinct CDR3 sequences, with under 25% occurring only once. Study results and caveats: In ankylosing spondylitis patients, matched synovial fluid reportedly showed significant enrichment of disease-linked clones. Some of these motif variants have turned up before, in reports on reactive arthritis synovial fluid and blood.

The source of this sequence is a female donor with ankylosing spondylitis or in good health (not recorded which). This sequence joins TRBV20-1 and TRBJ2-3; D is undetermined. The sample consisted of blood, either unsorted or a sorted T cell fraction (not recorded which). The CDR3 region has the DNA TGCAGTGTACTCCCCTATGGGGTCGGCACAGATACGCAGTATTTT. Translated, it gives CSVLPYGVGTDTQYF.